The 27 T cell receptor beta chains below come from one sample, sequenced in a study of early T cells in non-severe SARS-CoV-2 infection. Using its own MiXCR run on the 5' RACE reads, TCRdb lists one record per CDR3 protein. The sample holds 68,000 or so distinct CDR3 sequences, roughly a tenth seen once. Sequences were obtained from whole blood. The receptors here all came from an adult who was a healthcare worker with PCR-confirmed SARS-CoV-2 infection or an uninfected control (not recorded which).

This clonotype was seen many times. This CDR3 reads CASSFAAGGLTEAFF. As DNA, the CDR3 is TGCGCCAGCAGCTTTGCGGCAGGGGGTCTGACTGAAGCTTTCTTT. J is TRBJ1-1 and V is TRBV5-1; 7 nucleotides match TRBD1. The CDR3 has 15 residues. Germline V lookup: CDR1 SGHRS, CDR2 YFSETQ. After removal of 2 bases from V and 5 bases from J, the junction contained 9 bases not matched to a gene.

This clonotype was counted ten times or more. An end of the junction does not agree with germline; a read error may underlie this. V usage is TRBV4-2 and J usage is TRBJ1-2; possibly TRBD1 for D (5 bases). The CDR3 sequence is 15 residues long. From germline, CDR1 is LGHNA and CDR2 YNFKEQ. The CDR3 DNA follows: TGTGTCAGCAGCCAAGACAGCGCCAAAAACTATGGCTACACCTTC. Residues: CVSSQDSAKNYGYTF.

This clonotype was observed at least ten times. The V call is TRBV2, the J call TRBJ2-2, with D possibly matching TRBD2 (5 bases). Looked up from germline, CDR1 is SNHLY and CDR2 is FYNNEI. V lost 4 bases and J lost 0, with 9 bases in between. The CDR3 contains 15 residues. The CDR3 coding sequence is TGTGCCAGCAGTGGCGGTAGCGCGAACACCGGGGAGCTGTTTTTT. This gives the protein CASSGGSANTGELFF.

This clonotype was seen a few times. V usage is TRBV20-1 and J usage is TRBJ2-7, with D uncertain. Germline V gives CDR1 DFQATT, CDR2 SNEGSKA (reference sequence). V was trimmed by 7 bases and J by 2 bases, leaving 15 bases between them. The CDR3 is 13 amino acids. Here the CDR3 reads CSVLRRPTYEQYF. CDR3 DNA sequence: TGCAGTGTCCTCAGGCGGCCCACCTACGAGCAGTACTTC.

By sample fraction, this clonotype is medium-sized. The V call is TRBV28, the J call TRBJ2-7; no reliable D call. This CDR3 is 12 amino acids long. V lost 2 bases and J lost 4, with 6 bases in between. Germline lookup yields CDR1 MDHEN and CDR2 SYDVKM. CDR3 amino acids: CASSLGVYEQYF. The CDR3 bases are TGTGCCAGCAGTTTAGGAGTTTACGAGCAGTACTTC.

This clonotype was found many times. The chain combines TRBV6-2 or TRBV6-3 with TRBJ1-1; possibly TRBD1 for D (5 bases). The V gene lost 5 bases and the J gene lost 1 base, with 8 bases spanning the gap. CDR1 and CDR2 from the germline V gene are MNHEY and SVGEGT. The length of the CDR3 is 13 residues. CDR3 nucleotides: TGTGCCAGCAGTCGCGGACAGAACACTGAAGCTTTCTTT. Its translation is CASSRGQNTEAFF.

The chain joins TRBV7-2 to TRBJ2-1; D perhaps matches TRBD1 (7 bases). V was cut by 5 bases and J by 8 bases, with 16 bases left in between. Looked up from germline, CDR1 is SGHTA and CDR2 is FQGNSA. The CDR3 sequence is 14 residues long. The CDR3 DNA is TGTGCCAGCAGCCAGGGGGGAGCCTGGGATGAGCAGTTCTTC. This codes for CASSQGGAWDEQFF.

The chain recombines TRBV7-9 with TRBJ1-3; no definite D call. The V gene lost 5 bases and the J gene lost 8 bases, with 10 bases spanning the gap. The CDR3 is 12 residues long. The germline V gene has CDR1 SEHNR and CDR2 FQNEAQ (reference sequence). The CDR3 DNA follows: TGTGCCAGCAGCGACGCCTGGGACACCATATATTTT. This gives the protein CASSDAWDTIYF. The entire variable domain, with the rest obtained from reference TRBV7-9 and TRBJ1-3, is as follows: DTGVSQNPRHKITKRGQNVTFRCDPISEHNRLYWYRQTLGQGPEFLTYFQNEAQLEKSRLLSDRFSAERPKGSFSTLEIQRTEQGDSAMYLCASSDAWDTIYFGEGSWLTVV.

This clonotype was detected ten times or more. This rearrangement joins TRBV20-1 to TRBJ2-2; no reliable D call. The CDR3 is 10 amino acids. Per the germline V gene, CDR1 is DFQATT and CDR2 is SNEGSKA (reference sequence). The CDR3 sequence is CSAWAGELFF. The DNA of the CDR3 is TGCAGCGCCTGGGCCGGGGAGCTGTTTTTT.

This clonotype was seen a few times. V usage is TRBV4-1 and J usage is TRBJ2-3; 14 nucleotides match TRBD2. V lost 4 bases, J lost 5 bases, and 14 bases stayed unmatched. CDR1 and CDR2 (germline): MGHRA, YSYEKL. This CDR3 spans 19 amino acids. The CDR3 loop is CASSPRTSGRSRAVDTQYF. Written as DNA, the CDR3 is TGCGCCAGCAGCCCCCGGACTAGCGGGAGGTCGAGGGCTGTAGATACGCAGTATTTT.

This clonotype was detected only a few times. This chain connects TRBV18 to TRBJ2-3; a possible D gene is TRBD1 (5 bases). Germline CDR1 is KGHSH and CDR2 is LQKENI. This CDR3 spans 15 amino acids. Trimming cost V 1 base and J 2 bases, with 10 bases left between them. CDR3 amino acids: CASSPRQGVTDTQYF. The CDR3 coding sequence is TGTGCCAGCTCACCACGCCAGGGCGTCACAGATACGCAGTATTTT.

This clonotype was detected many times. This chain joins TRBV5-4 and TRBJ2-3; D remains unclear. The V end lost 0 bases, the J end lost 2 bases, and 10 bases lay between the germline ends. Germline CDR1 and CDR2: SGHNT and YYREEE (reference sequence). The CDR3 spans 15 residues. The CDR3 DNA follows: TGTGCCAGCAGCTTGGACTCCGGGTTCACAGATACGCAGTATTTT. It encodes CASSLDSGFTDTQYF.

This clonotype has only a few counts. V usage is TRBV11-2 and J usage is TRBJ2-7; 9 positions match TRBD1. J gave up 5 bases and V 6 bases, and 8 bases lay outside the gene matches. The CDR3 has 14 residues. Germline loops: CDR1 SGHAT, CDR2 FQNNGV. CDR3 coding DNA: TGTGCCAGCAGTCTCCGGGACAGGGTACACGAGCAGTACTTC. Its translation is CASSLRDRVHEQYF. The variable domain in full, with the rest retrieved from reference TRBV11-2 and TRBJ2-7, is EAGVAQSPRYKIIEKRQSVAFWCNPISGHATLYWYQQILGQGPKLLIQFQNNGVVDDSQLPKDRFSAERLKGVDSTLKIQPAKLEDSAVYLCASSLRDRVHEQYFGPGTRLTVT.

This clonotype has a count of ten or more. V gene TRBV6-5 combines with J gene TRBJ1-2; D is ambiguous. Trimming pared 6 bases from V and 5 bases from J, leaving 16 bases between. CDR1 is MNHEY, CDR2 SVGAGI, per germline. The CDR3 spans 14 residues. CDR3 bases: TGTGCCAGCAGCCGCAAAGGCTCCCCTTATGGCTACACCTTC. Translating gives CASSRKGSPYGYTF.

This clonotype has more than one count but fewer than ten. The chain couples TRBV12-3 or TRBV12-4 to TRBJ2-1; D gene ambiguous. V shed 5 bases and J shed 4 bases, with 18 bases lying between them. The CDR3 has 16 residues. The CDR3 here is CASSPPSRSPYNEQFF. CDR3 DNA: TGTGCCAGCAGTCCCCCCTCTAGAAGCCCGTACAATGAGCAGTTCTTC.

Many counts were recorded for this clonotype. CDR3 DNA: TGTGCCAGCAGTTTATCAGGGGGGAACACTGAAGCTTTCTTT. It encodes CASSLSGGNTEAFF. The chain combines TRBV28 with TRBJ1-1, with 7 bases fitting TRBD1. Germline V gene data show CDR1 as MDHEN and CDR2 as SYDVKM. V gave up 1 base and J gave up 1 base; unmatched junction bases: 0. This CDR3 contains 14 residues. Full variable domain (remainder filled in from reference TRBV28 and TRBJ1-1): DVKVTQSSRYLVKRTGEKVFLECVQDMDHENMFWYRQDPGLGLRLIYFSYDVKMKEKGDIPEGYSVSREKKERFSLILESASTNQTSMYLCASSLSGGNTEAFFGQGTRLTVV.

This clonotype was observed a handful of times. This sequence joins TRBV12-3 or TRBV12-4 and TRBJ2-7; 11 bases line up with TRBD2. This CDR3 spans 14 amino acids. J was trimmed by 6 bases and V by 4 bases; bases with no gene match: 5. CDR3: CASSSGLAGTEQYF. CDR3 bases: TGTGCCAGCAGTTCTGGACTAGCGGGTACCGAGCAGTACTTC.

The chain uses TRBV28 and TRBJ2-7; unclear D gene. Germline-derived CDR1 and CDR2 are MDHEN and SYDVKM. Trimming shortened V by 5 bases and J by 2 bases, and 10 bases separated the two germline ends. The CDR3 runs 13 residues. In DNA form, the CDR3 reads TGTGCCAGCAGTGAATCCGTCGCCTACGAGCAGTACTTC. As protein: CASSESVAYEQYF.

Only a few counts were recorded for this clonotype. CDR3 protein: CASSSDRARGDTQYF. The CDR3 DNA sequence: TGCGCCAGCAGCTCAGACAGGGCCAGGGGAGATACGCAGTATTTT. V usage is TRBV5-1 and J usage is TRBJ2-3; TRBD1 agrees at 7 bases. CDR1 and CDR2 (germline): SGHRS, YFSETQ. There are 15 residues in the CDR3. With V trimmed by 3 bases and J by 5 bases, 9 bases remained unmatched.

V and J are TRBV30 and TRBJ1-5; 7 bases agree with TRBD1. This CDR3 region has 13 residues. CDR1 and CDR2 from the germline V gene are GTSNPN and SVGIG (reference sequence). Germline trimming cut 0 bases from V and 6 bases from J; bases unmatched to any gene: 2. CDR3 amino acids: CAWSVQGSQPQHF. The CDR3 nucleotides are TGTGCCTGGAGTGTACAGGGGAGTCAGCCCCAGCATTTT.

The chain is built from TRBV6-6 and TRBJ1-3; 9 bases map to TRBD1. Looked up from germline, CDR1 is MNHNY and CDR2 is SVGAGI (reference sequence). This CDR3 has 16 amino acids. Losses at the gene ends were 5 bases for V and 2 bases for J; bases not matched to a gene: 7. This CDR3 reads CASSHPGDRAGNTIYF. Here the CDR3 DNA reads TGTGCCAGCAGTCACCCGGGGGACAGGGCTGGAAACACCATATATTTT.

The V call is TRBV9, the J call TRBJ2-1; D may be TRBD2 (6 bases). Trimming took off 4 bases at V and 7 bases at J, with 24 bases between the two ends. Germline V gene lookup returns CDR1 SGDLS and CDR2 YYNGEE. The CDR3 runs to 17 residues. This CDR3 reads CASSSPILGASVNEQFF. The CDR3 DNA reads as TGTGCCAGCAGCTCACCGATACTAGGGGCTAGCGTTAATGAGCAGTTCTTC.

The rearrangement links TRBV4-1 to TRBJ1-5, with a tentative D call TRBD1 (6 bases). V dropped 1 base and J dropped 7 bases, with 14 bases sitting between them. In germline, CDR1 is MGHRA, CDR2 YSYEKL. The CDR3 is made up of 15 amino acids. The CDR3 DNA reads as TGCGCCAGCAGCCAAGGGTCAGGGGTAAACCAGCCCCAGCATTTT. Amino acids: CASSQGSGVNQPQHF.

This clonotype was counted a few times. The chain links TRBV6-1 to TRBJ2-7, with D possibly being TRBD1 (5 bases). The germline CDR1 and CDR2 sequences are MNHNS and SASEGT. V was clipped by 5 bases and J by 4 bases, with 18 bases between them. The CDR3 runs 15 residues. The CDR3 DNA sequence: TGTGCCAGCAGTCCCCCTCAGGGTGAATCGTACGAGCAGTACTTC. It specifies CASSPPQGESYEQYF.

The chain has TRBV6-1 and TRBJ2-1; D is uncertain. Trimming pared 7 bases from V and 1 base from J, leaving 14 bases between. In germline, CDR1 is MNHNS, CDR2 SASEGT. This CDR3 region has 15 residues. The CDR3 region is CASTRTIGSYNEQFF. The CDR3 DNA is TGTGCCAGCACACGGACCATAGGGTCCTACAATGAGCAGTTCTTC.

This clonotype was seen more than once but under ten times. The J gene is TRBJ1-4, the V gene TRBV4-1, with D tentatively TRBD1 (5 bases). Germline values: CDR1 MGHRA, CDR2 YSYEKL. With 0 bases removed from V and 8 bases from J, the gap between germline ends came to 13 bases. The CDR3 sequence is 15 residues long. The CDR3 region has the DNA TGCGCCAGCAGCCAAGATCTGGGGGTTGGGGAAAAACTGTTTTTT. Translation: CASSQDLGVGEKLFF.

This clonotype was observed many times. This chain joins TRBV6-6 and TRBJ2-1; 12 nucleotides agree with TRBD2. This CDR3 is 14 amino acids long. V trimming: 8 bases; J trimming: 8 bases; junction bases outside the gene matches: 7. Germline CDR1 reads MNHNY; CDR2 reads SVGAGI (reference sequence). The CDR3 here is CASGLAGGRDEQFF. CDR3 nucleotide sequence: TGTGCCAGCGGTCTAGCGGGAGGGCGGGATGAGCAGTTCTTC.